The 7 T cell receptor beta chains reported below all come from one sample, sequenced in a study of cytomegalovirus exposure and HLA in healthy donors. Here immunoSEQ multiplex PCR was the method, and the copy in TCRdb shows in-frame clones only, minus some. The sample lists around 300,000 clones, around 90% occurring once. The sequenced sample was PBMCs. These receptors all come from a woman in her twenties or thirties in good health and CMV-seropositive.

The rearrangement links TRBV28 to TRBJ1-2; possible D gene TRBD1, 5 bases. The CDR3 is made up of 14 amino acids. V shed 2 bases and J shed 6 bases, with 13 bases lying between them. The germline CDR1 and CDR2 sequences are MDHEN and SYDVKM. The CDR3 loop is CASSLGGTGDGYTF. As DNA, the CDR3 is TGTGCCAGCAGTTTAGGGGGGACCGGAGATGGCTACACCTTC.

The V call is TRBV28, the J call TRBJ2-5; 7 nucleotides match TRBD2. V shed 10 bases, J shed 5 bases, and the junction held 10 bases outside the gene matches. Per the germline V gene, CDR1 is MDHEN and CDR2 is SYDVKM. This CDR3 region has 13 residues. The CDR3 spells CATTGGGLETQYF. CDR3 DNA sequence: TGTGCCACTACGGGGGGAGGGCTTGAGACCCAGTACTTC. Full variable domain (missing parts from reference TRBV28 and TRBJ2-5): DVKVTQSSRYLVKRTGEKVFLECVQDMDHENMFWYRQDPGLGLRLIYFSYDVKMKEKGDIPEGYSVSREKKERFSLILESASTNQTSMYLCATTGGGLETQYFGPGTRLLVL.

The chain is built from TRBV7-7 and TRBJ2-1; 9 nucleotides agree with TRBD2. Unmatched junction bases numbered 10, after V lost 3 bases and J lost 4 bases. Germline V gives CDR1 SSHAT, CDR2 FNYEAQ (reference sequence). The CDR3 totals 17 residues. The CDR3 is CASSLSPAGGIYNEQFF. The CDR3 nucleotides read TGTGCCAGCAGCTTGTCCCCAGCGGGGGGTATATACAATGAGCAGTTCTTC.

The chain links TRBV6-1 to TRBJ2-1, with a tentative D call TRBD1 (5 bases). Germline V gene data show CDR1 as MNHNS and CDR2 as SASEGT. The CDR3 extends over 14 amino acids. The V and J ends lost 4 bases and 9 bases respectively, with 16 bases between them. The CDR3 sequence is CASSGPRVQVEQFF. The CDR3 DNA is TGTGCCAGCAGTGGACCCAGGGTTCAGGTTGAGCAGTTCTTC.

This clone was observed a handful of times. V is TRBV7-3 and J is TRBJ2-1; 9 bases are a match to TRBD1. The CDR3 sequence is 14 residues long. V trimming: 5 bases; J trimming: 7 bases; junction bases outside the gene matches: 6. In germline, CDR1 is SGHTA, CDR2 FQGTGA. CDR3: CASSGGQGKNEQFF. CDR3 bases: TGTGCCAGCAGCGGGGGACAGGGTAAGAATGAGCAGTTCTTC.

This clone has more than one count but fewer than ten. The rearrangement links TRBV5-6 to TRBJ2-3; TRBD1 is a possible D gene (5 bases). With 5 bases removed from V and 0 bases from J, the gap between germline ends came to 10 bases. Germline V gives CDR1 SGHDT, CDR2 YYEEEE. This CDR3 is 14 amino acids long. The CDR3 loop reads CASRGLFSTDTQYF. In nucleotides, the CDR3 is TGTGCCAGCAGGGGGCTCTTCAGCACAGATACGCAGTATTTT.

The chain recombines TRBV7-6 with TRBJ2-3, with D unclear. Trimming took off 5 bases at V and 4 bases at J, with 10 bases between the two ends. CDR1 is SGHVS and CDR2 is FNYEAQ in the germline V gene. The CDR3 extends over 13 amino acids. The CDR3 DNA sequence: TGTGCCAGCAGCCGAGGACCGGCAGATACGCAGTATTTT. Translation: CASSRGPADTQYF. The full variable domain, in which reference TRBV7-6 and TRBJ2-3 provide the parts outside the CDR3, is GAGVSQSPRYKVTKRGQDVALRCDPISGHVSLYWYRQALGQGPEFLTYFNYEAQQDKSGLPNDRFSAERPEGSISTLTIQRTEQRDSAMYRCASSRGPADTQYFGPGTRLTVL.